This entry lists 24 T cell receptor beta chains sequenced from one sample in a study of blood T cell repertoires in COVID-19. Generated by immunoSEQ multiplex PCR, the TCRdb table keeps only in-frame clones and is missing some. The sample consists of approximately 210,000 clones, almost 85% of them appearing once. Sequencing was performed on peripheral blood. The receptor set was obtained from a woman aged 40-49 years with acute or convalescent COVID-19.

This clone came up a few times. The chain is built from TRBV5-6 and TRBJ2-2; D is uncertain. Trimming left V 2 bases short and J 4 bases short, with 9 bases between. The CDR3 consists of 14 residues. Germline CDR1 and CDR2: SGHDT and YYEEEE. CDR3 sequence: CASSFPTITGELFF. The CDR3 nucleotides read TGTGCCAGCAGCTTTCCTACCATCACCGGGGAGCTGTTTTTT.

The gene calls are TRBV5-1 and TRBJ2-6; TRBD2 aligns across 9 bases. Looked up from germline, CDR1 is SGHRS and CDR2 is YFSETQ. The CDR3 sequence is 22 residues long. Unmatched junction bases numbered 18, after V lost 0 bases and J lost 2 bases. CDR3 DNA sequence: TGCGCCAGCAGCTTGGGTAATCGCGGGGGGGCCTTGGTTTTGACTGGGGCCAACGTCCTGACTTTC. As protein: CASSLGNRGGALVLTGANVLTF.

This chain links TRBV6-5 with TRBJ2-1; TRBD1 is a possible D gene (5 bases). V was trimmed by 7 bases and J by 6 bases, leaving 10 bases between them. The germline gives CDR1 MNHEY, CDR2 SVGAGI. The CDR3 is made up of 12 amino acids. The CDR3 loop reads CASNPQGNEQFF. The CDR3 DNA is TGTGCCAGCAACCCCCAGGGCAATGAGCAGTTCTTC.

This clone was observed once. J is TRBJ2-3 and V is TRBV6-2 or TRBV6-3, with 8 nucleotides matching TRBD2. The germline V gene has CDR1 MNHEY and CDR2 SVGEGT. The ends lost 4 bases at V and 1 base at J; junction bases unmatched: 4. The CDR3 spans 15 residues. CDR3 nucleotides: TGTGCCAGCAGTTTAGCGGGGAAGGGCACAGATACGCAGTATTTT. As protein: CASSLAGKGTDTQYF.

This chain links TRBV30 with TRBJ2-3; D is perhaps TRBD2 (5 bases). V gave up 3 bases and J gave up 2 bases, with 6 bases separating them. Germline V gives CDR1 GTSNPN, CDR2 SVGIG (reference sequence). The CDR3 extends over 12 amino acids. CDR3 nucleotides: TGTGCCTGGAGCGGGAACACAGATACGCAGTATTTT. This gives the protein CAWSGNTDTQYF.

V usage is TRBV10-3 and J usage is TRBJ2-1; the match to TRBD1 covers 12 bases. Losses at the gene ends were 6 bases for V and 4 bases for J; bases not matched to a gene: 7. Germline CDR1 ENHRY, CDR2 SYGVKD. The CDR3 consists of 16 residues. This chain's CDR3 is CAISSGTGGMYNEQFF. For the CDR3, the DNA is TGTGCCATCAGCTCCGGGACAGGGGGCATGTACAATGAGCAGTTCTTC.

The gene calls are TRBV7-2 and TRBJ2-4; TRBD1 aligns across 9 bases. Looked up from germline, CDR1 is SGHTA and CDR2 is FQGNSA. The ends lost 2 bases at V and 0 bases at J; junction bases unmatched: 11. The CDR3 length is 19 residues. Here the CDR3 DNA reads TGTGCCAGCAGCTTATGGGGACAGGGCGCCGAGCTAGCCAAAAACATTCAGTACTTC. Translation gives CASSLWGQGAELAKNIQYF.

This clone was counted once. V usage is TRBV24-1 and J usage is TRBJ2-1; 12 bases are a match to TRBD2. J was trimmed by 7 bases and V by 5 bases; bases with no gene match: 2. The CDR3 has 14 residues. Germline CDR1 reads KGHDR; CDR2 reads SFDVKD. DNA for the CDR3: TGTGCCACCAGTGGTACTAGCGGGAGGAATGAGCAGTTCTTC. It translates to CATSGTSGRNEQFF.

The chain combines TRBV29-1 with TRBJ1-2; D call uncertain. Trimming took off 2 bases at V and 6 bases at J, with 7 bases between the two ends. Germline loops: CDR1 SQVTM, CDR2 ANQGSEA. The CDR3 length is 11 residues. As DNA, the CDR3 is TGCAGCGTTGAACGGCAGGATGGCTACACCTTC. This codes for CSVERQDGYTF.

The chain links TRBV6-5 to TRBJ1-1, with D perhaps matching TRBD1 (6 bases). Trimming cost V 6 bases and J 5 bases, with 13 bases left between them. Germline loops: CDR1 MNHEY, CDR2 SVGAGI. The CDR3 totals 13 residues. The CDR3 sequence: CASSNTGRTEAFF. CDR3 in DNA: TGTGCCAGCAGCAATACAGGGAGAACTGAAGCTTTCTTT.

A remark on this clone: This sample also contains other DNA sequences that code for the same CDR3. The rearrangement links TRBV5-1 to TRBJ2-7, with 9 bases that match TRBD1. The V segment lost 0 bases and the J segment 2 bases; nucleotides outside the gene matches: 0. CDR3 length: 14 amino acids. Germline CDR1 is SGHRS and CDR2 is YFSETQ. Written as DNA, the CDR3 is TGCGCCAGCAGCTTGGACAGGGGGCCCTACGAGCAGTACTTC. Encoded protein: CASSLDRGPYEQYF. Full variable domain (missing parts from reference TRBV5-1 and TRBJ2-7): KAGVTQTPRYLIKTRGQQVTLSCSPISGHRSVSWYQQTPGQGLQFLFEYFSETQRNKGNFPGRFSGRQFSNSRSEMNVSTLELGDSALYLCASSLDRGPYEQYFGPGTRLTVT.

The gene calls are TRBV29-1 and TRBJ2-5; tentatively, D is TRBD2 (5 bases). The CDR3 runs to 15 residues. Germline V gene sequence: CDR1 SQVTM, CDR2 ANQGSEA. The germline V and J ends were trimmed by 6 bases and 7 bases, with 24 bases remaining between them. The DNA for the CDR3 is TGCAGCGTACTCCTCGAGGAATACAGCGGAAGGACCCAGTACTTC. The encoded protein is CSVLLEEYSGRTQYF.

This chain joins TRBV5-4 and TRBJ2-1, with 10 bases fitting TRBD2. This CDR3 comprises 16 residues. Losses at the gene ends were 0 bases for V and 3 bases for J; bases not matched to a gene: 3. Germline-derived CDR1 and CDR2 are SGHNT and YYREEE (reference sequence). The CDR3 nucleotides read TGTGCCAGCAGCTTGGGTGGACTAGCGGTCTACAATGAGCAGTTCTTC. Protein: CASSLGGLAVYNEQFF.

The J gene is TRBJ2-7, the V gene TRBV10-3, with TRBD1 matching over 9 bases. The CDR3 sequence is 13 residues long. V lost 0 bases to trimming and J lost 10 bases; unmatched junction nucleotides: 4. The germline gives CDR1 ENHRY, CDR2 SYGVKD. This chain's CDR3 is CAISESTTGGQYF. The CDR3 DNA sequence: TGTGCCATCAGTGAGTCAACCACAGGGGGCCAGTACTTC.

Here the CDR3 reads CAISEPGLAGGEQYF. CDR3 sequence (DNA): TGTGCCATCAGTGAGCCGGGACTAGCGGGAGGCGAGCAGTACTTC. The rearrangement links TRBV10-3 to TRBJ2-7, with TRBD2 identical over 15 bases. J gave up 6 bases and V 2 bases, and 2 bases lay outside the gene matches. Germline V gene sequence: CDR1 ENHRY, CDR2 SYGVKD. There are 15 residues in the CDR3.

The gene calls are TRBV7-2 and TRBJ2-7; TRBD2 aligns across 7 bases. CDR1 and CDR2 (germline): SGHTA, FQGNSA. The CDR3 has 14 residues. Trimming took 3 bases from V and 4 from J; bases not matched to a gene: 6. CDR3 DNA: TGTGCCAGCAGCTTGGCGGGAGAAAAATACGAGCAGTACTTC. This encodes CASSLAGEKYEQYF.

V usage is TRBV30 and J usage is TRBJ1-2, with 9 nucleotides matching TRBD1. There are 15 residues in the CDR3. V trimming: 1 base; J trimming: 4 bases; junction bases outside the gene matches: 7. The germline gives CDR1 GTSNPN, CDR2 SVGIG (reference sequence). The CDR3 region is CAWSAFPGQGYGYTF. The CDR3 DNA follows: TGTGCCTGGAGTGCATTCCCGGGACAGGGCTATGGCTACACCTTC.

The chain employs TRBV2 and TRBJ1-3, with D tentatively TRBD1 (5 bases). V was shortened by 6 bases and J by 0 bases, with 12 bases between the two germline ends. Germline V gene lookup returns CDR1 SNHLY and CDR2 FYNNEI. This CDR3 region has 15 residues. The CDR3 bases are TGTGCCAGCAGCCTTAGACAGCCCTCTGGAAACACCATATATTTT. Encoded protein: CASSLRQPSGNTIYF.

The chain employs TRBV18 and TRBJ1-5; no clear D. Looked up from germline, CDR1 is KGHSH and CDR2 is LQKENI. The CDR3 is 14 residues long. The V end was cut by 3 bases, the J end by 7 bases, with 13 bases between. CDR3 in amino acids: CASSPQFDKQPQHF. The CDR3 DNA follows: TGTGCCAGCTCACCTCAATTCGACAAACAGCCCCAGCATTTT.

In this sample, this clone turned up once. The V call is TRBV19, the J call TRBJ1-5; no firm D call. Germline V gives CDR1 LNHDA, CDR2 SQIVND (reference sequence). The CDR3 spans 15 residues. Trimming shortened V by 7 bases and J by 5 bases, and 18 bases separated the two germline ends. CDR3 region: CASTLLGGPHQPQHF. The CDR3 DNA follows: TGTGCCAGTACTCTACTGGGAGGCCCCCATCAGCCCCAGCATTTT. The full variable domain, rest sourced from reference TRBV19 and TRBJ1-5, is DGGITQSPKYLFRKEGQNVTLSCEQNLNHDAMYWYRQDPGQGLRLIYYSQIVNDFQKGDIAEGYSVSREKKESFPLTVTSAQKNPTAFYLCASTLLGGPHQPQHFGDGTRLSIL.

This clone appeared a single time. The gene calls are TRBV27 and TRBJ2-1; 7 bases are a match to TRBD2. The CDR3 runs to 13 residues. Germline lookup yields CDR1 MNHEY and CDR2 SMNVEV (reference sequence). The V and J ends lost 5 bases and 7 bases, in that order; junction bases with no gene match: 5. The CDR3 spells CASSHTSDNEQFF. Here the CDR3 DNA reads TGTGCCAGCAGTCATACTAGCGATAATGAGCAGTTCTTC.

V usage is TRBV6-4 and J usage is TRBJ2-1, with 8 bases lining up with TRBD2. The CDR3 is made up of 16 amino acids. Germline V lookup: CDR1 MRHNA, CDR2 SNTAGT. Germline trimming cut 3 bases from V and 12 bases from J; bases unmatched to any gene: 16. The CDR3 DNA is TGTGCCAGCAGTGAAGTCAGCGGGAGAGCAGGGAGAGGGCAGTTCTTC. It is translated as CASSEVSGRAGRGQFF.

The CDR3 here is CASSQELAGYDEQFF. As DNA, the CDR3 is TGTGCCAGCAGCCAAGAGCTAGCGGGATATGATGAGCAGTTCTTC. The chain links TRBV14 to TRBJ2-1, with TRBD2 identical over 9 bases. The CDR3 sequence is 15 residues long. Germline lookup yields CDR1 SGHDN and CDR2 FVKESK. After removal of 0 bases from V and 8 bases from J, the junction contained 5 bases not matched to a gene.

The chain has TRBV7-2 and TRBJ2-1, with 9 positions matching TRBD2. Germline lookup yields CDR1 SGHTA and CDR2 FQGNSA. Trimming took 6 bases from V and 7 from J; bases not matched to a gene: 10. The CDR3 has 15 amino acids. In nucleotides, the CDR3 is TGTGCCAGCAGTGGGCGGGAGGGGCTTATAAATGAGCAGTTCTTC. The encoded protein is CASSGREGLINEQFF.